Listed here are 14 T cell receptor beta chains from one sample, sequenced in a study of beta chain features in type 1 diabetes. Reverse transcribing all isolated RNA meant expressed TCRB transcripts were sequenced. Clones were sequenced by immunoSEQ multiplex PCR, and TCRdb holds only the in-frame ones, with some missing. This sample carries approximately 470,000 clones, approximately 28% of them seen once, and the ten largest clones take 0.06% to 0.07%. Sequencing was carried out using naive CD4+ T cells from blood. Receptors were obtained from a young man in good health.

This chain joins TRBV30 and TRBJ2-2; possibly TRBD2 for D (5 bases). The CDR3 is made up of 14 amino acids. CDR1 and CDR2 (germline): GTSNPN, SVGIG (reference sequence). Trimming removed 4 bases at V and 3 bases at J, with 12 bases between. CDR3 nucleotides: TGTGCCTGGACCCGGGGAACTGACACCGGGGAGCTGTTTTTT. Its protein is CAWTRGTDTGELFF.

This chain's CDR3 is CASSLASSYNEQFF. CDR3 bases: TGTGCCAGCAGCCTGGCCAGCTCCTACAATGAGCAGTTCTTC. The chain combines TRBV14 with TRBJ2-1; D is ambiguous. The CDR3 is made up of 14 amino acids. CDR1 and CDR2 (germline): SGHDN, FVKESK. V gave up 4 bases and J gave up 0 bases, with 7 bases separating them.

This clone was seen more than once but under ten times. The rearrangement links TRBV4-1 to TRBJ1-2; 9 nucleotides agree with TRBD1. The CDR3 is made up of 14 amino acids. The V segment lost 4 bases and the J segment 8 bases; nucleotides outside the gene matches: 8. Germline assignment: CDR1 MGHRA and CDR2 YSYEKL. CDR3 sequence reads: CASSRAQGAEGYTF. The CDR3 coding sequence is TGCGCCAGCAGCCGCGCACAGGGGGCAGAAGGCTACACCTTC.

This chain joins TRBV5-1 and TRBJ2-3, with D uncertain. The V end lost 3 bases, the J end lost 0 bases, and 8 bases lay between the germline ends. This CDR3 region has 14 residues. CDR1 and CDR2 from the germline V gene are SGHRS and YFSETQ. CDR3 DNA: TGCGCCAGCAGCTCTTCAGTGAGCACAGATACGCAGTATTTT. Protein sequence: CASSSSVSTDTQYF.

This clone was counted a single time. J is TRBJ1-4 and V is TRBV7-9; tentative D call: TRBD1 (6 bases). The germline V and J ends were trimmed by 8 bases and 8 bases, with 18 bases remaining between them. CDR1 is SEHNR, CDR2 FQNEAQ, per germline (reference sequence). The CDR3 totals 14 residues. This CDR3 reads CASVGGAVYEKLFF. In DNA, the CDR3 is TGTGCCAGCGTCGGGGGGGCGGTTTACGAAAAACTGTTTTTT.

V usage is TRBV5-1 and J usage is TRBJ2-1; 11 bases agree with TRBD2. The CDR3 covers 16 residues. Looked up from germline, CDR1 is SGHRS and CDR2 is YFSETQ. The V gene end was trimmed by 0 bases and the J gene end by 6 bases; junction bases not matched to a gene: 5. Here the CDR3 reads CASSLDSSGRFNEQFF. CDR3 DNA: TGCGCCAGCAGCTTGGATTCTAGCGGGAGGTTCAATGAGCAGTTCTTC.

The chain recombines TRBV29-1 with TRBJ2-1; unclear D gene. Per the germline V gene, CDR1 is SQVTM and CDR2 is ANQGSEA. Trimming took off 8 bases at V and 8 bases at J, with 13 bases between the two ends. The CDR3 is 11 amino acids. DNA for the CDR3: TGCAGCTTTCAACCCCCCCATGAGCAGTTCTTC. Translating it yields CSFQPPHEQFF.

With respect to this clone: Other DNA sequences in this specimen translate into the identical CDR3. The V gene is TRBV29-1, the J gene TRBJ2-3; no reliable D call. V was clipped by 4 bases and J by 3 bases, with 5 bases between them. Germline loops: CDR1 SQVTM, CDR2 ANQGSEA. The CDR3 totals 11 residues. CDR3 amino acids: CSVGSTDTQYF. The CDR3 nucleotides are TGCAGCGTTGGATCGACAGATACGCAGTATTTT.

The V gene is TRBV30, the J gene TRBJ2-1, with 10 bases that match TRBD2. The germline V gene has CDR1 GTSNPN and CDR2 SVGIG (reference sequence). This CDR3 contains 16 residues. V was clipped by 4 bases and J by 5 bases; unmatched bases: 11. CDR3 in amino acids: CAWTRGLLAGHNEQFF. CDR3 coding DNA: TGTGCCTGGACCAGGGGGCTACTAGCGGGACACAATGAGCAGTTCTTC.

A few counts support this clone. The CDR3 reads CASSFIGSLPFGQYF. In nucleotides, the CDR3 is TGTGCCAGCAGCTTCATCGGGAGTCTCCCCTTCGGGCAGTACTTC. The chain employs TRBV7-9 and TRBJ2-7; weak D call: TRBD2 (6 bases). Looked up from germline, CDR1 is SEHNR and CDR2 is FQNEAQ (reference sequence). V lost 3 bases, J lost 9 bases, and 21 bases lay in between. The CDR3 length is 15 residues. Combining the CDR3 with reference TRBV7-9 and TRBJ2-7 gives the whole variable domain DTGVSQNPRHKITKRGQNVTFRCDPISEHNRLYWYRQTLGQGPEFLTYFQNEAQLEKSRLLSDRFSAERPKGSFSTLEIQRTEQGDSAMYLCASSFIGSLPFGQYFGPGTRLTVT.

The chain recombines TRBV9 with TRBJ1-1; D is unresolved. This CDR3 region has 14 residues. V lost 0 bases and J lost 4, with 10 bases in between. CDR1 SGDLS and CDR2 YYNGEE come from the germline V gene. The CDR3 nucleotides read TGTGCCAGCAGCGTAGGAATGGAGGGCACTGAAGCTTTCTTT. This translates into CASSVGMEGTEAFF.

This clone was picked up a small number of times. The gene calls are TRBV9 and TRBJ2-1; D is ambiguous. Germline lookup yields CDR1 SGDLS and CDR2 YYNGEE. The CDR3 sequence is 13 residues long. Trimming removed 3 bases from V and 3 bases from J, with 7 bases in between. The CDR3 loop reads CASSGFNYNEQFF. The CDR3 DNA reads TGTGCCAGCAGCGGATTCAACTACAATGAGCAGTTCTTC.

This clone was seen a few times. V usage is TRBV29-1 and J usage is TRBJ2-5; the D is unclear. V was shortened by 2 bases and J by 5 bases, with 15 bases between the two germline ends. This CDR3 contains 14 residues. Germline V gives CDR1 SQVTM, CDR2 ANQGSEA. The CDR3 region is CSVESPRSWETQYF. As DNA, the CDR3 is TGCAGCGTTGAATCCCCCAGGTCATGGGAGACCCAGTACTTC.

This clone was seen only a few times. The chain is built from TRBV5-5 and TRBJ2-5; 7 bases agree with TRBD2. The J call may be wrong; the DNA end is better matched by TRBJ2-7. The germline gives CDR1 SGHKS, CDR2 YYEKEE (reference sequence). The CDR3 has 15 residues. The CDR3, as DNA: TGTGCCAGCAGCTTGGAACTAGCGAGATTCTACGAGCAGTACTTC. It is translated as CASSLELARFYEQYF.